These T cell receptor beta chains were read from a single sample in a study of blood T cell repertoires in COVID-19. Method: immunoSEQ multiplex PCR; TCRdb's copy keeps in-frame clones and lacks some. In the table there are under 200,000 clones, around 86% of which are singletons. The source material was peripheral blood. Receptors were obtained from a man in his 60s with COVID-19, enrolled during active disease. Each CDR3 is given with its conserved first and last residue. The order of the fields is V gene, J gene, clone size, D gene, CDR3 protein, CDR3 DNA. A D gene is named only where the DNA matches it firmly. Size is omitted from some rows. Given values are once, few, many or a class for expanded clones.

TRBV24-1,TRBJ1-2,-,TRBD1,CATSETGGAGYGYTF,TGTGCCACCAGTGAGACAGGGGGCGCCGGTTATGGCTACACCTTC
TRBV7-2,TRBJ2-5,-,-,CASSFQQGGETQYF,TGTGCCAGCAGCTTCCAGCAAGGGGGTGAGACCCAGTACTTC
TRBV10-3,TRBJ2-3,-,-,CAIRAAGPSTDTQYF,TGTGCCATCAGAGCCGCGGGACCGAGCACAGATACGCAGTATTTT
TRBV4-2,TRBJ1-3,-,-,CASSQVAGRGNTIYF,TGTGCCAGCAGCCAAGTTGCGGGGCGCGGAAACACCATATATTTT
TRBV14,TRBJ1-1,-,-,CASSWTANTEAFF,TGTGCCAGCAGCTGGACAGCAAACACTGAAGCTTTCTTT
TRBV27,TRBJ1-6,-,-,CASRASPYNSPLHF,TGTGCCAGCAGAGCCTCGCCCTATAATTCACCCCTCCACTTT
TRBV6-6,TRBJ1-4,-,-,CASRGQSNEKLFF,TGTGCCAGCAGAGGACAGAGTAATGAAAAACTGTTTTTT
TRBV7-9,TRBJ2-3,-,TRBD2,CASSSQGTSGSTDTQYF,TGTGCCAGCAGCTCTCAGGGGACTAGCGGTAGCACAGATACGCAGTATTTT
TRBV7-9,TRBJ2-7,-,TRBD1,CASSLSTGVYEQYF,TGTGCCAGCAGCTTATCAACAGGGGTCTACGAGCAGTACTTC
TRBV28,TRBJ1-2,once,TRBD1,CASSKETGGYGYTF,TGTGCCAGCAGTAAAGAGACAGGGGGTTATGGCTACACCTTC
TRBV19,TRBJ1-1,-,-,CASSIIRQMNTEAFF,TGTGCCAGTAGTATAATCCGACAGATGAACACTGAAGCTTTCTTT
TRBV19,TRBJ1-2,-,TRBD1,CASSLPGQPNYGYTF,TGTGCCAGTAGTCTCCCGGGACAGCCTAACTATGGCTACACCTTC
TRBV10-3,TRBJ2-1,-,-,CAISSSVDEQFF,TGTGCCATCAGCTCCAGCGTGGATGAGCAGTTCTTC
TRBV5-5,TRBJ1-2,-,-,CASSPRMTDDGYTF,TGTGCCAGCAGCCCCCGAATGACAGACGATGGCTACACCTTC
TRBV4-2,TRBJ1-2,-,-,CASSQGGLTTQQTNYGYTF,TGTGCCAGCAGCCAAGGAGGGCTCACCACGCAGCAGACTAACTATGGCTACACCTTC
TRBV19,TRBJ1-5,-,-,CAIGPGGNQPQHF,TGTGCCATAGGGCCGGGGGGCAATCAGCCCCAGCATTTT
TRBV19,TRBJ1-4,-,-,CATHRRGSDEKLFF,TGTGCCACCCATAGGAGGGGATCGGATGAAAAACTGTTTTTT
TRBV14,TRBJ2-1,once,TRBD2,CASSQDASGRVPRKFF,TGTGCCAGCAGCCAAGATGCGAGCGGGAGAGTTCCTAGGAAGTTCTTC
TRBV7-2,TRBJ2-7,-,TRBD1,CASSLRQGVEYEQYF,TGTGCCAGCAGCTTAAGGCAGGGGGTCGAGTACGAGCAGTACTTC
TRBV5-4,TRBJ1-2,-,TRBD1,CASSVTGQIYGYTF,TGTGCCAGCAGCGTGACGGGACAGATCTATGGCTACACCTTC
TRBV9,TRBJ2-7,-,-,CASSPQPGTIYEQYF,TGTGCCAGCAGCCCTCAACCCGGGACAATCTACGAGCAGTACTTC
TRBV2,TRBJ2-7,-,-,CASQPGPSYEQYF,TGTGCCAGCCAACCGGGTCCCTCCTACGAGCAGTACTTC
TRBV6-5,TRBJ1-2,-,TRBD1,CASSYSDRNGYTF,TGTGCCAGCAGTTACTCGGACAGGAATGGCTACACCTTC
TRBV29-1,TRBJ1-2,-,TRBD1,CSVESAGTGNGYTF,TGCAGCGTCGAGTCCGCCGGGACAGGTAATGGCTACACCTTC
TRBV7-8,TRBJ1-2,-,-,CASSLAPGNNYGYTF,TGTGCCAGCAGCTTAGCGCCAGGGAATAACTATGGCTACACCTTC
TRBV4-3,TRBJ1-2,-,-,CASSRGGKFGYTF,TGCGCCAGCAGCCGAGGGGGAAAATTCGGCTACACCTTC
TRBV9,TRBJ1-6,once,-,CASSVEGLSNSPLHF,TGTGCCAGCAGCGTTGAGGGATTAAGCAATTCACCCCTCCACTTT
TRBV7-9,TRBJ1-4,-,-,CASSLYREQVFF,TGTGCCAGCAGCCTCTACAGGGAGCAGGTTTTTTTT
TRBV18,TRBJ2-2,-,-,CASSPPWGMGTGELFF,TGTGCCAGCTCACCCCCGTGGGGCATGGGCACCGGGGAGCTGTTTTTT
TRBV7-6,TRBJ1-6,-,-,CASSLEGATGSDSPLHF,TGTGCCAGCAGCTTAGAAGGAGCGACTGGGAGCGATTCACCCCTCCACTTT
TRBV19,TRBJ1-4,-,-,CASRDQTGIGKLFF,TGTGCCAGTAGGGACCAAACAGGGATCGGAAAACTGTTTTTT
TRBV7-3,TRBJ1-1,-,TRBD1,CASSRFRGDEAFF,TGTGCCAGCAGCAGGTTCAGGGGGGATGAAGCTTTCTTT
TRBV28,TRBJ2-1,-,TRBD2,CASSYPRLAGGGYNEQFF,TGTGCCAGCAGTTACCCAAGACTAGCGGGGGGTGGCTACAATGAGCAGTTCTTC
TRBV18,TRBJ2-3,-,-,CASSPPAHTDTQYF,TGTGCCAGCTCACCACCGGCCCACACAGATACGCAGTATTTT
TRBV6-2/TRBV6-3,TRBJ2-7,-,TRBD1,CASSPYRGAYEQYF,TGTGCCAGCAGTCCGTACAGGGGAGCATACGAGCAGTACTTC
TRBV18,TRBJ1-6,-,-,CASSGQNSPLHF,TGTGCCAGCTCCGGACAGAATTCACCCCTCCACTTT
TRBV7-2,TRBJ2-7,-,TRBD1,CASSLPGGEQYF,TGTGCCAGCAGCTTACCAGGGGGCGAGCAGTACTTC
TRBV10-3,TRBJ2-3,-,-,CAIDAGNSDTQYF,TGTGCCATTGACGCGGGGAACTCAGATACGCAGTATTTT
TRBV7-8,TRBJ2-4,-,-,CASRGPGYIQYF,TGTGCCAGCAGGGGTCCGGGATACATTCAGTACTTC
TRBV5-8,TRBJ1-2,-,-,CASSFTAGNYGYTF,TGTGCCAGCAGCTTCACAGCAGGGAACTATGGCTACACCTTC
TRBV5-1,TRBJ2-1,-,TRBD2,CASSRTSSYNEQFF,TGCGCCAGCAGTCGGACTAGCTCCTACAATGAGCAGTTCTTC
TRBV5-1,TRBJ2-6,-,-,CASSLTGDGANVLTF,TGCGCCAGCAGCCTAACCGGAGATGGGGCCAACGTCCTGACTTTC
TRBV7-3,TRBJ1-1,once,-,CASSLSPGTEAFF,TGTGCCAGCAGCTTAAGCCCGGGCACTGAAGCTTTCTTT
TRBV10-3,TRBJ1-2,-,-,CAISEPGTGNYGYTF,TGTGCCATCAGTGAGCCAGGCACGGGAAACTATGGCTACACCTTC
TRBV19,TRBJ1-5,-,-,CASGGTVSNQPQHF,TGTGCCAGCGGCGGGACGGTTAGCAATCAGCCCCAGCATTTT
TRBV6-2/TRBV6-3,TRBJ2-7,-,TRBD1,CASSTQSGTVLREQYF,TGTGCCAGCAGTACGCAATCCGGGACAGTTTTACGAGAGCAGTACTTC
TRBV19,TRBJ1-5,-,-,CASSTVAGGNQPQHF,TGTGCCAGTAGCACTGTGGCAGGCGGCAATCAGCCCCAGCATTTT
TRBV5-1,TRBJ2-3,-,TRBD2,CASSLWGGDSDTQYF,TGCGCCAGCAGCTTGTGGGGGGGTGATTCCGATACGCAGTATTTT
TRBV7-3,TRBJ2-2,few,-,CASRYSESGELFF,TGTGCCAGCAGGTATAGCGAATCCGGGGAGCTGTTTTTT
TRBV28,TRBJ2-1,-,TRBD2,CASSFRTSGGNEQFF,TGTGCCAGCAGTTTCAGGACTAGCGGGGGGAATGAGCAGTTCTTC
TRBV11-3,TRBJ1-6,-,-,CASSPPSSSYNSPLHF,TGTGCCAGCAGCCCCCCTTCGAGCTCCTATAATTCACCCCTCCACTTT
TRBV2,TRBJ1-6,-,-,CASTRRQDGAPLHF,TGTGCCAGCACTAGGAGGCAGGACGGGGCACCCCTCCACTTT
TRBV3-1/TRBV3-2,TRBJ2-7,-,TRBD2,CASSQAGGRGEQYF,TGTGCCAGCAGCCAAGCGGGCGGGAGGGGCGAGCAGTACTTC